The 9 T cell receptor beta chains in this list originate from one sample, sequenced in a study of blood T cell repertoires in COVID-19. Clones were sequenced by immunoSEQ multiplex PCR, and TCRdb holds only the in-frame ones, with some missing. The sample consists of some 250,000 clones, around 86% of them appearing once. Sequencing was done on a sample of peripheral blood. The source of these receptors is a woman in her twenties or thirties who had recovered from COVID-19.

This chain uses TRBV12-3 or TRBV12-4 with TRBJ1-4; TRBD1 is a possible D gene (5 bases). V gave up 5 bases and J gave up 7 bases, with 8 bases separating them. This CDR3 is 12 amino acids long. The DNA of the CDR3 is TGTGCCAGCAGTGCGGGGGGTGAAAAACTGTTTTTT. Its translation: CASSAGGEKLFF.

The chain employs TRBV3-1 (or the pseudogene TRBV3-2) and TRBJ1-3, with unresolved D. The CDR3 is made up of 14 amino acids. V lost 7 bases to trimming and J lost 0 bases, with 10 bases between them. The germline V gene has CDR1 LGHDT and CDR2 YNNKEL (reference sequence). CDR3: CASTSGFSGNTIYF. As DNA, the CDR3 is TGTGCCAGCACCTCCGGGTTCTCTGGAAACACCATATATTTT.

The V gene is TRBV2, the J gene TRBJ2-2, with a possible D match to TRBD1 (5 bases). The germline V gene encodes CDR1 SNHLY and CDR2 FYNNEI. Deletions cut 5 bases from V and 5 bases from J, with 15 bases between. The CDR3 extends over 15 amino acids. Written as DNA, the CDR3 is TGTGCCAGCAGTTCTGACAGATCTGGGACCGGGGAGCTGTTTTTT. This encodes CASSSDRSGTGELFF.

V usage is TRBV6-1 and J usage is TRBJ2-3, with D maybe TRBD2 (6 bases). Germline values: CDR1 MNHNS, CDR2 SASEGT. The CDR3 has 15 residues. V dropped 0 bases and J dropped 1 base, with 8 bases sitting between them. In nucleotides, the CDR3 is TGTGCCAGCAGTGAAGCCGGGAGAGGCACAGATACGCAGTATTTT. Protein product: CASSEAGRGTDTQYF.

This clone was picked up a small number of times. The gene calls are TRBV30 and TRBJ2-2; TRBD1 aligns across 10 bases. V was clipped by 2 bases and J by 2 bases; unmatched bases: 8. The CDR3 sequence is 17 residues long. Germline-derived CDR1 and CDR2 are GTSNPN and SVGIG (reference sequence). The CDR3 nucleotides are TGTGCCTGGAGTTTAGACAGGGGGCGCGGAAACACCGGGGAGCTGTTTTTT. This gives the protein CAWSLDRGRGNTGELFF.

V usage is TRBV2 and J usage is TRBJ2-7; D may be TRBD1 (5 bases). V lost 6 bases and J lost 1, with 13 bases in between. The CDR3 has 14 amino acids. Germline loops: CDR1 SNHLY, CDR2 FYNNEI. The CDR3 loop is CASRPRESSYEQYF. CDR3 DNA: TGTGCCAGCAGGCCCAGGGAATCATCCTACGAGCAGTACTTC.

The V call is TRBV7-9, the J call TRBJ1-5, with 7 bases matching TRBD1. The germline V gene encodes CDR1 SEHNR and CDR2 FQNEAQ (reference sequence). The CDR3 has 15 residues. The V and J ends lost 5 bases and 0 bases, in that order; junction bases with no gene match: 4. The CDR3 nucleotides read TGTGCCAGCAGCCTTACAGGGGATAGCAATCAGCCCCAGCATTTT. It is translated as CASSLTGDSNQPQHF.

This clone was counted a single time. The V and J genes are TRBV5-4 and TRBJ2-3; D is undetermined. The V and J ends lost 0 bases and 1 base respectively, with 9 bases between them. CDR1 is SGHNT and CDR2 is YYREEE in the germline V gene (reference sequence). CDR3 length: 15 residues. The CDR3 reads CASSLGPGGTDTQYF. CDR3 coding DNA: TGTGCCAGCAGCTTGGGACCGGGTGGCACAGATACGCAGTATTTT.

The chain employs TRBV9 and TRBJ2-2, with D perhaps matching TRBD1 (5 bases). Germline loops: CDR1 SGDLS, CDR2 YYNGEE. The V end was cut by 0 bases, the J end by 4 bases, with 10 bases between. This CDR3 has 15 residues. In DNA, the CDR3 is TGTGCCAGCAGCGTAGTAGGACAACCCACCGGGGAGCTGTTTTTT. This encodes CASSVVGQPTGELFF.